Shown below are 21 T cell receptor beta chains from a single sample sequenced in a study of T-cell memory formation after mild COVID-19. TCRdb recomputed calls from the 5' RACE reads with MiXCR, one row per CDR3 protein. The sample comprises under 550,000 distinct CDR3 sequences, 15% to 20% of which are singletons, and around a fifth rests with the top ten. The sequencing input was PBMCs or a T cell subset sorted from them (not recorded which). The origin of the receptors is a man aged 18 to 35 who had mild COVID-19 (a few samples of this study predate the infection). Cell type and time point are not known.

This clonotype was observed a handful of times. The chain is built from TRBV7-3 and TRBJ2-1; TRBD1 or TRBD2 may be the D gene (5 bases each). Germline V lookup: CDR1 SGHTA, CDR2 FQGTGA. The germline V and J ends were trimmed by 5 bases and 8 bases, with 13 bases remaining between them. The CDR3 runs 13 residues. The chain's CDR3 is CASSPLLGDEQFF. Here the CDR3 DNA reads TGTGCCAGCAGCCCCTTGCTGGGGGATGAGCAGTTCTTC.

The V and J genes are TRBV11-2 and TRBJ2-5, with 10 bases aligning to TRBD2. CDR1 is SGHAT and CDR2 is FQNNGV in the germline V gene. This CDR3 comprises 15 residues. V shed 1 base and J 5 bases; nucleotides not matched to a gene: 4. The CDR3 sequence is CASSLAPTSGETQYF. The DNA for the CDR3 is TGTGCCAGCAGCTTAGCCCCGACTAGCGGGGAGACCCAGTACTTC.

The chain carries TRBV5-1 and TRBJ2-2; 14 nucleotides match TRBD2. The germline gives CDR1 SGHRS, CDR2 YFSETQ. V trimming: 3 bases; J trimming: 6 bases; junction bases outside the gene matches: 7. This CDR3 region has 17 residues. The CDR3 DNA is TGCGCCAGCAGCTGGACTAGCGGGGGGACGTTGGCCGGGGAGCTGTTTTTT. This encodes CASSWTSGGTLAGELFF.

The V and J genes are TRBV7-7 and TRBJ2-5; 10 positions match TRBD2. J was trimmed by 5 bases and V by 5 bases; bases with no gene match: 11. The germline CDR1 and CDR2 sequences are SSHAT and FNYEAQ (reference sequence). The length of the CDR3 is 16 residues. CDR3 region: CASSRLGLAGVETQYF. The DNA of the CDR3 is TGTGCCAGCAGCCGGCTGGGGCTAGCGGGGGTGGAGACCCAGTACTTC.

The V gene is TRBV6-5, the J gene TRBJ2-7; TRBD1 agrees at 9 bases. The CDR3 spans 13 residues. Per germline, CDR1 MNHEY and CDR2 SVGAGI. J gave up 5 bases and V 5 bases, and 4 bases lay outside the gene matches. In DNA, the CDR3 is TGTGCCAGCAGTCTGGGGACAGGGCACGAGCAGTACTTC. Translating it yields CASSLGTGHEQYF.

The table lists this clonotype with a few counts. Germline and junction disagree at one end, which may indicate a read error. The chain couples TRBV6-4 to TRBJ2-6; no reliable D call. Germline V lookup: CDR1 MRHNA, CDR2 SNTAGT. The CDR3 runs 14 residues. The CDR3 DNA follows: TGTGACAGCAGTCGGAGCTCTGGGGCCAACGTCCTGACTTTC. This encodes CDSSRSSGANVLTF.

The V gene is TRBV9, the J gene TRBJ1-4; D is unresolved. This CDR3 has 14 amino acids. Germline CDR1 reads SGDLS; CDR2 reads YYNGEE. Trimming removed 3 bases from V and 8 bases from J, with 14 bases in between. The CDR3 region has the DNA TGTGCCAGCAGCGCCCGTTCCTCCGGAGAAAAACTGTTTTTT. This sequence encodes CASSARSSGEKLFF.

This clonotype has only a few counts. The gene calls are TRBV5-4 and TRBJ2-1; 8 bases are a match to TRBD1. The CDR3 is made up of 13 amino acids. Germline CDR1 and CDR2: SGHNT and YYREEE (reference sequence). J lost 8 bases, V lost 3 bases, and 4 bases had no gene match. The CDR3 DNA is TGTGCCAGCAGCTGGGACAGGACCCATGAGCAGTTCTTC. Residues: CASSWDRTHEQFF.

The rearrangement joins TRBV15 to TRBJ2-5; the match to TRBD2 covers 9 bases. V was clipped by 0 bases and J by 4 bases; unmatched bases: 18. CDR1 is LNHNV and CDR2 is YYDKDF in the germline V gene (reference sequence). The CDR3 has 20 residues. CDR3 amino acids: CATSRDGGPATSGELETQYF. CDR3 nucleotide sequence: TGTGCCACCAGCAGAGATGGAGGGCCCGCGACTAGCGGAGAATTAGAGACCCAGTACTTC.

In its sample, this clonotype was seen a few times. The V call is TRBV6-5, the J call TRBJ1-3; TRBD1 might be the D (6 bases). Germline CDR1 reads MNHEY; CDR2 reads SVGAGI. CDR3 size: 15 residues. V was shortened by 2 bases and J by 3 bases, with 11 bases between the two germline ends. Here the CDR3 reads CASSYGGQVGNTIYF. In DNA, the CDR3 is TGTGCCAGCAGTTACGGGGGGCAAGTTGGAAACACCATATATTTT.

The chain carries TRBV6-6 and TRBJ2-2; D perhaps matches TRBD1 (6 bases). Trimming took off 4 bases at V and 7 bases at J, with 13 bases between the two ends. There are 14 residues in the CDR3. Germline CDR1 reads MNHNY; CDR2 reads SVGAGI (reference sequence). The DNA of the CDR3 is TGTGCCAGCAGTTCACATGGGACAAGCGGGGAGCTGTTTTTT. It specifies CASSSHGTSGELFF.

V and J are TRBV24-1 and TRBJ2-1; 9 bases map to TRBD1. The CDR3 contains 16 residues. With 3 bases clipped from V and 5 bases from J, the junction kept 7 bases outside the gene matches. In germline, CDR1 is KGHDR, CDR2 SFDVKD. In nucleotides, the CDR3 is TGTGCCACCAGTGATCCGGACAGGGGACACCACAATGAGCAGTTCTTC. Encoded protein: CATSDPDRGHHNEQFF.

V is TRBV20-1 and J is TRBJ1-2, with D maybe TRBD1 (5 bases). Trimming left V 7 bases short and J 2 bases short, with 11 bases between. This CDR3 is built from 12 residues. Germline loops: CDR1 DFQATT, CDR2 SNEGSKA (reference sequence). The CDR3, as DNA: TGCAGTGGAAGAGGGGCCAACTATGGCTACACCTTC. Translation: CSGRGANYGYTF.

The chain employs TRBV7-2 and TRBJ1-6; D is ambiguous. The CDR3 is made up of 14 amino acids. Germline V lookup: CDR1 SGHTA, CDR2 FQGNSA. Deletions cut 0 bases from V and 8 bases from J, with 8 bases between. The CDR3, as DNA: TGTGCCAGCAGCTTAGCAGGGCCTGATTCACCCCTCCACTTT. It encodes CASSLAGPDSPLHF.

The J gene is TRBJ2-3, the V gene TRBV2; D gene unclear. The CDR3 length is 9 residues. Germline CDR1 and CDR2: SNHLY and FYNNEI. V was cut by 11 bases and J by 10 bases, with 10 bases left in between. CDR3 sequence reads: CALGSSQYF. CDR3 bases: TGTGCCCTTGGCTCGTCGCAGTATTTT. The variable domain in full, with the rest retrieved from reference TRBV2 and TRBJ2-3, is EPEVTQTPSHQVTQMGQEVILRCVPISNHLYFYWYRQILGQKVEFLVSFYNNEISEKSEIFDDQFSVERPDGSNFTLKIRSTKLEDSAMYFCALGSSQYFGPGTRLTVL.

The CDR3: CASSITTGELFF. The CDR3, as DNA: TGTGCCAGCAGTATAACTACGGGGGAGCTGTTTTTT. The chain combines TRBV6-6 with TRBJ2-2; D is ambiguous. Germline values: CDR1 MNHNY, CDR2 SVGAGI (reference sequence). The CDR3 consists of 12 residues. V gave up 5 bases and J gave up 8 bases, with 9 bases separating them.

A remark on this clonotype: This sequence may be a read error, since a much larger clone differs from it by one base. The V gene is TRBV4-2, the J gene TRBJ2-7; 8 bases match TRBD2. The CDR3 extends over 16 amino acids. The germline V gene encodes CDR1 LGHNA and CDR2 YNFKEQ. V dropped 3 bases and J dropped 3; count of bases not matched to a gene: 10. In nucleotides, the CDR3 is TGTGCCAGCAGCCACGGCTCCGGGGGGGAGTACTACGAGCAGTACTTC. Translated, it gives CASSHGSGGEYYEQYF.

This clonotype was recorded only once. The V gene is TRBV28, the J gene TRBJ2-7; tentative D call: TRBD2 (6 bases). Germline loops: CDR1 MDHEN, CDR2 SYDVKM. V gave up 4 bases and J gave up 4 bases, with 14 bases separating them. The CDR3 spans 14 residues. The CDR3 bases are TGTGCCAGCAGTTCACCCCGGGACTTATACGAGCAGTACGTC. Residues: CASSSPRDLYEQYV.

This clonotype was seen more than once but under ten times. V is TRBV2 and J is TRBJ2-7, with TRBD1 matching over 7 bases. Germline V gene lookup returns CDR1 SNHLY and CDR2 FYNNEI. V dropped 5 bases and J dropped 3; count of bases not matched to a gene: 19. The CDR3 runs 18 residues. The CDR3 spells CASSPPSGTEHYYYEQYF. The DNA for the CDR3 is TGTGCCAGCAGTCCCCCCTCCGGGACAGAACATTACTACTACGAGCAGTACTTC.

This clonotype was seen more than once but under ten times. The chain combines TRBV6-5 with TRBJ1-6; D perhaps matches TRBD1 (5 bases). This CDR3 comprises 14 residues. V was clipped by 2 bases and J by 10 bases, with 12 bases between them. CDR1 is MNHEY and CDR2 is SVGAGI in the germline V gene. CDR3 in amino acids: CASSYQGTRSPLHF. The CDR3 DNA reads TGTGCCAGCAGTTACCAGGGAACGAGGTCACCCCTCCACTTT.

This clonotype was counted between two and nine times. The chain employs TRBV4-1 and TRBJ1-1, with a possible D match to TRBD1 (5 bases). V dropped 2 bases and J dropped 1 base, with 17 bases sitting between them. This CDR3 spans 17 amino acids. Per the germline V gene, CDR1 is MGHRA and CDR2 is YSYEKL. The CDR3 loop is CASSQIPPPTANTEAFF. The CDR3, as DNA: TGCGCCAGCAGCCAAATCCCTCCCCCGACAGCGAACACTGAAGCTTTCTTT.